The present T cell receptor beta chain was sequenced within a study of T cells after yellow fever vaccination. TCRdb independently ran MiXCR on the 5' RACE reads; one entry per CDR3 protein. The sample includes approximately 550,000 distinct CDR3 sequences, roughly 21% of them seen just once. This clonotype was seen a handful of times. Germline lookup yields CDR1 MNHNS and CDR2 SASEGT. Trimming at V came to 0 bases and at J to 11 bases, leaving 2 bases not matched to a gene. The CDR3 spans 12 residues. This clonotype was sampled from a man under 40 who received the YFV17D yellow fever vaccine. Sequenced here: PBMCs, sampled 15 days after the yellow fever booster vaccination. The chain employs TRBV6-1 and TRBJ2-7; 9 nucleotides agree with TRBD1. Here the CDR3 reads CASSEAGDREYF. The CDR3, as DNA: TGTGCCAGCAGTGAAGCGGGGGACAGGGAGTACTTC.